The clone carrying this T cell receptor beta chain was counted a few times. This sample is drawn from a study of T-cell memory formation after mild COVID-19. Overall study: TCR clusters showed largely donor specificity.

The CDR3 sequence is 15 residues long. Trimming removed 6 bases at V and 1 base at J, with 16 bases between. Germline V gene lookup returns CDR1 LNHDA and CDR2 SQIVND (reference sequence). TCRdb called the 5' RACE reads again in MiXCR, with one record for every CDR3 protein. The data hold 170,000 or so distinct CDR3 sequences, with roughly a fifth observed a single time. The origin of this receptor is an adult woman who had mild COVID-19 (a few samples of this study predate the infection). Cell type and time point are not known. Input material: PBMCs or a T cell subset sorted from them (not recorded which). The V call is TRBV19, the J call TRBJ2-7, with D possibly TRBD2 on 5 matching bases. DNA of the CDR3: TGTGCCAGTAGCCAATCGGCAGGAGGTTCCTACGAGCAGTACTTC. It encodes CASSQSAGGSYEQYF.